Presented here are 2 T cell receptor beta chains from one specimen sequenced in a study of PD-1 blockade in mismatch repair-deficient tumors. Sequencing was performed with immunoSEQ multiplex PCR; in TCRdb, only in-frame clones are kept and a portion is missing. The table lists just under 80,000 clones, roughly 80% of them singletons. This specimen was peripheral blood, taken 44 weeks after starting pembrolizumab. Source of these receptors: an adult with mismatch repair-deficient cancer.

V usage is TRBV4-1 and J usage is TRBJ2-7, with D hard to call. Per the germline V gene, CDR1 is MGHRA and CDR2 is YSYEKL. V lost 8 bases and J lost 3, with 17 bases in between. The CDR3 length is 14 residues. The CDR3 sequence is CASAAIGQGYEQYF. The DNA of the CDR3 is TGCGCCAGCGCGGCAATCGGCCAAGGCTACGAGCAGTACTTC.

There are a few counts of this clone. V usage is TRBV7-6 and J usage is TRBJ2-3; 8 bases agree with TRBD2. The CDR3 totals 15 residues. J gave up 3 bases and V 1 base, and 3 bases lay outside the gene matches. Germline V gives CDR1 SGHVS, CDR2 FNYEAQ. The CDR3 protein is CASSLVGGGTDTQYF. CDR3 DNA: TGTGCCAGCAGCTTAGTGGGCGGGGGGACAGATACGCAGTATTTT.